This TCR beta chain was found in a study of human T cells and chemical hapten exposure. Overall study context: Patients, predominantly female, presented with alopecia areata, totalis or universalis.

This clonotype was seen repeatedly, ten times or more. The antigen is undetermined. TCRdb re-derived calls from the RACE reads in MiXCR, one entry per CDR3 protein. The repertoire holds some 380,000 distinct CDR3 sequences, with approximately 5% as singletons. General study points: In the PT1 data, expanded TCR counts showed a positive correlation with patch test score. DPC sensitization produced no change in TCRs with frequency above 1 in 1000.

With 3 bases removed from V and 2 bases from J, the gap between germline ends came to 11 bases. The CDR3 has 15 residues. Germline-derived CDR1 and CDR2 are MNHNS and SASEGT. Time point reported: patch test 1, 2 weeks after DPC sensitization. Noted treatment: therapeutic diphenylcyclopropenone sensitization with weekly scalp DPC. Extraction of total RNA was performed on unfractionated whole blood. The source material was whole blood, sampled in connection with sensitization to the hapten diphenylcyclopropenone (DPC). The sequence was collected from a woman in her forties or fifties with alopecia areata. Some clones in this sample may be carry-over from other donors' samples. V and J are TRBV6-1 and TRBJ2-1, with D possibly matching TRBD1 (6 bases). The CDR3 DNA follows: TGTGCCAGCAGTGATCTACAGGGCCCCTACAATGAGCAGTTCTTC. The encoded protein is CASSDLQGPYNEQFF.